What follows are 12 T cell receptor beta chains derived from one specimen sequenced in a study of T-cell memory formation after mild COVID-19. TCRdb fed the 5' RACE reads into MiXCR, producing one record per CDR3 protein. The table lists about 430,000 distinct CDR3 sequences, around 24% of them singletons. Sequenced material: PBMCs or a T cell subset sorted from them (not recorded which). All receptors come from an adult woman who had mild COVID-19 (a few samples of this study predate the infection). Cell type and time point are not known.

J is TRBJ2-1 and V is TRBV7-2; a weak D match, TRBD1 (6 bases). Germline V gene sequence: CDR1 SGHTA, CDR2 FQGNSA. The CDR3 is 17 residues long. Trimming pared 1 base from V and 2 bases from J, leaving 15 bases between. This CDR3 reads CASSLVRGRTAYNEQFF. The CDR3 coding sequence is TGTGCCAGCAGCTTAGTAAGGGGTAGGACAGCCTACAATGAGCAGTTCTTC.

In its sample, this clonotype was seen a few times. The chain couples TRBV29-1 to TRBJ1-2, with TRBD1 matching over 9 bases. V gave up 6 bases and J gave up 7 bases; unmatched junction bases: 9. The CDR3 has 13 amino acids. Germline-derived CDR1 and CDR2 are SQVTM and ANQGSEA. CDR3 DNA: TGCAGCGTCCGACCGGGACAGGGATTTGGCTACACCTTC. It is translated as CSVRPGQGFGYTF.

V usage is TRBV7-9 and J usage is TRBJ1-2; weak D call: TRBD1 (6 bases). V was pared by 5 bases and J by 4 bases, with 17 bases between. Germline V lookup: CDR1 SEHNR, CDR2 FQNEAQ (reference sequence). The CDR3 contains 15 residues. This chain's CDR3 is CASSLQGRGAYGYTF. Here the CDR3 DNA reads TGTGCCAGCAGCCTGCAGGGGAGGGGGGCCTATGGCTACACCTTC.

This clonotype was detected a few times. The chain employs TRBV3-1 and TRBJ2-2; the match to TRBD2 covers 14 bases. Germline V gene lookup returns CDR1 LGHDT and CDR2 YNNKEL (reference sequence). This CDR3 contains 17 residues. V lost 1 base and J lost 5; bases outside the gene matches: 3. The CDR3 coding sequence is TGTGCCAGCAGCCAAGTCGGACTAGCGGGAGGAACCGGGGAGCTGTTTTTT. This translates into CASSQVGLAGGTGELFF.

The chain has TRBV29-1 and TRBJ2-5; D remains unclear. Germline values: CDR1 SQVTM, CDR2 ANQGSEA. CDR3 length equals 13 residues. The CDR3 reads CSVGNPRQETQYF. Written as DNA, the CDR3 is TGCAGTGTGGGAAATCCACGCCAAGAGACCCAGTACTTC.

This chain joins TRBV7-9 and TRBJ2-3; D is unresolved. CDR3 size: 15 residues. V was trimmed by 0 bases and J by 1 base, leaving 8 bases between them. The germline gives CDR1 SEHNR, CDR2 FQNEAQ (reference sequence). The CDR3 sequence: CASSLAGVGTDTQYF. The DNA for the CDR3 is TGTGCCAGCAGCTTAGCAGGAGTCGGCACAGATACGCAGTATTTT.

The chain employs TRBV3-1 and TRBJ1-2, with D possibly being TRBD1 (6 bases). This CDR3 is 14 amino acids long. V lost 5 bases and J lost 0, with 10 bases in between. Germline assignment: CDR1 LGHDT and CDR2 YNNKEL (reference sequence). CDR3 in amino acids: CASSMRTANYGYTF. CDR3 coding DNA: TGTGCCAGCAGCATGCGGACAGCTAACTATGGCTACACCTTC. The full variable domain, its missing parts supplied by reference TRBV3-1 and TRBJ1-2, is DTAVSQTPKYLVTQMGNDKSIKCEQNLGHDTMYWYKQDSKKFLKIMFSYNNKELIINETVPNRFSPKSPDKAHLNLHINSLELGDSAVYFCASSMRTANYGYTFGSGTRLTVV.

The V and J genes are TRBV20-1 and TRBJ2-6; 7 nucleotides agree with TRBD2. The V gene end was trimmed by 3 bases and the J gene end by 4 bases; junction bases not matched to a gene: 6. Per germline, CDR1 DFQATT and CDR2 SNEGSKA (reference sequence). The CDR3 has 15 amino acids. CDR3 bases: TGCAGTGCTAGCTCGGGGGGACCCGGGGCCAACGTCCTGACTTTC. It translates to CSASSGGPGANVLTF.

The genes are TRBV12-3 or TRBV12-4 and TRBJ1-1, with 8 bases aligning to TRBD1. The CDR3 is 15 amino acids. J gave up 0 bases and V 6 bases, and 6 bases lay outside the gene matches. The CDR3 loop is CASRIGQGLNTEAFF. In nucleotides, the CDR3 is TGTGCCAGCAGAATAGGACAGGGACTGAACACTGAAGCTTTCTTT.

This clonotype turned up a few times. V usage is TRBV4-2 and J usage is TRBJ2-7; weak D call: TRBD2 (6 bases). The CDR3 has 17 residues. The V and J ends lost 1 base and 3 bases respectively, with 19 bases between them. Per germline, CDR1 LGHNA and CDR2 YNFKEQ. The CDR3 is CASSQVEGEGSGYEQYF. For the CDR3, the DNA is TGTGCCAGCAGCCAAGTGGAGGGAGAAGGTTCTGGCTACGAGCAGTACTTC.

The chain recombines TRBV11-3 with TRBJ2-4; 7 bases are a match to TRBD2. V dropped 0 bases and J dropped 0; count of bases not matched to a gene: 2. From germline, CDR1 is SGHNT and CDR2 YENEEA. The CDR3 sequence is 16 residues long. The CDR3 region is CASSLESGVAKNIQYF. The CDR3 DNA follows: TGTGCCAGCAGCTTAGAGAGCGGGGTAGCCAAAAACATTCAGTACTTC. Full variable domain (missing parts from reference TRBV11-3 and TRBJ2-4): EAGVVQSPRYKIIEKKQPVAFWCNPISGHNTLYWYLQNLGQGPELLIRYENEEAVDDSQLPKDRFSAERLKGVDSTLKIQPAELGDSAVYLCASSLESGVAKNIQYFGAGTRLSVL.

This clonotype was detected ten times or more. This sequence joins TRBV12-3 or TRBV12-4 and TRBJ1-1; D unresolved. CDR3 length equals 13 residues. Trimming left V 6 bases short and J 1 base short, with 9 bases between. This chain's CDR3 is CASSTTENTEAFF. DNA of the CDR3: TGTGCCAGCAGCACAACAGAGAACACTGAAGCTTTCTTT.